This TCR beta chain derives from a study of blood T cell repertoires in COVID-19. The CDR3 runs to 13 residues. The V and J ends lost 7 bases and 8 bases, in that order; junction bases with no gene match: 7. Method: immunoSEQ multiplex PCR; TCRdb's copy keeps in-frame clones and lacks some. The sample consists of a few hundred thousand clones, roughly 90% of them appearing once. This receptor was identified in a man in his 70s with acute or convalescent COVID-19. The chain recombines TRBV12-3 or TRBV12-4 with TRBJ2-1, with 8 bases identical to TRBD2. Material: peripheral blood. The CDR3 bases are TGTGCCAGCACCCGGGGGGGGCAGGATGAGCAGTTCTTC. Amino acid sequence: CASTRGGQDEQFF.